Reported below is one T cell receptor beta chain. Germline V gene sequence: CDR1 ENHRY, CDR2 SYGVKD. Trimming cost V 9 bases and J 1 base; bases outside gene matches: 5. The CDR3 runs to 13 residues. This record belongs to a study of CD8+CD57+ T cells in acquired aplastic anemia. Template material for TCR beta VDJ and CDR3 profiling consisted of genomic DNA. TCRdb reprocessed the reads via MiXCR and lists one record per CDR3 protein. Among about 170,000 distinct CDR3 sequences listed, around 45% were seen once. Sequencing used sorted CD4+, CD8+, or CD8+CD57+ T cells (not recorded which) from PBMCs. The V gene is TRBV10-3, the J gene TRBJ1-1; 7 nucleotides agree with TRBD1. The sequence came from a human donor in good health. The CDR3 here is CAIGDRQNTEAFF. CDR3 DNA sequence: TGTGCCATAGGGGACAGACAGAACACTGAAGCTTTCTTT.